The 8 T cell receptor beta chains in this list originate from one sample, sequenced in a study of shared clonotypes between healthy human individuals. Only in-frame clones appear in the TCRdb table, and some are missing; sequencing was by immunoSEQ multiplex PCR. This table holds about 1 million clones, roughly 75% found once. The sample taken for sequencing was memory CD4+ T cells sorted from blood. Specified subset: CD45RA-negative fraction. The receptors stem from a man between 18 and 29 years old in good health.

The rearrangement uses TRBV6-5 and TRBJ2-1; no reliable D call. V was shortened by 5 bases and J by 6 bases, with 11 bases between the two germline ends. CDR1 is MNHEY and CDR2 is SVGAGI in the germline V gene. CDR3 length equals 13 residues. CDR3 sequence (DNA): TGTGCCAGCAGTCCACTAAGTTCCAATGAGCAGTTCTTC. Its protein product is CASSPLSSNEQFF.

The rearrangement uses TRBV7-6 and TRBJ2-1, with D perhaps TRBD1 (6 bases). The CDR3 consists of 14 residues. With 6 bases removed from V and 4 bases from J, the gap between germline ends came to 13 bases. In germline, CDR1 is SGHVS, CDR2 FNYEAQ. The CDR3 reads CASSNYQGYNEQFF. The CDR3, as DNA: TGTGCCAGCAGTAATTATCAGGGGTACAATGAGCAGTTCTTC.

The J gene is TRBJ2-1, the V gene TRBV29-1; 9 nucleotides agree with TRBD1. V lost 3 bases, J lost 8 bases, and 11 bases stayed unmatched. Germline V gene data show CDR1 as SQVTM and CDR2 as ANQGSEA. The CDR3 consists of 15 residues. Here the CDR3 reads CSVERGQGSTYEQFF. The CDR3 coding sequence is TGCAGCGTTGAGCGGGGACAGGGAAGTACGTATGAGCAGTTCTTC.

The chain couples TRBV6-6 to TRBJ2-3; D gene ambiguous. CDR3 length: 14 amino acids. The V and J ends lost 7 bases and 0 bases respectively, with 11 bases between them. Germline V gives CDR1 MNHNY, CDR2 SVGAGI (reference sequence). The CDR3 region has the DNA TGTGCCAGCACCGAATTCATAAGCACAGATACGCAGTATTTT. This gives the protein CASTEFISTDTQYF.

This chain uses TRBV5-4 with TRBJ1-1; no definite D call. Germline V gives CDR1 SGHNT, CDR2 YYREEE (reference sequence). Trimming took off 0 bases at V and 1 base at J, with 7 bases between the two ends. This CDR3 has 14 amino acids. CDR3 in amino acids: CASSLVQENTEAFF. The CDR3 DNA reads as TGTGCCAGCAGCTTGGTTCAGGAGAACACTGAAGCTTTCTTT.

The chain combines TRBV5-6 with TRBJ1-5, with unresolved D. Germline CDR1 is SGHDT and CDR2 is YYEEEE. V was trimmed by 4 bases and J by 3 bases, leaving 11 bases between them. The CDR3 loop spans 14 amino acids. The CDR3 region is CASSLLGDNQPQHF. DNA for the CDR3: TGTGCCAGCAGCCTACTCGGGGACAATCAGCCCCAGCATTTT. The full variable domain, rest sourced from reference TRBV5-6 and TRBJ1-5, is DAGVTQSPTHLIKTRGQQVTLRCSPKSGHDTVSWYQQALGQGPQFIFQYYEEEERQRGNFPDRFSGHQFPNYSSELNVNALLLGDSALYLCASSLLGDNQPQHFGDGTRLSIL.

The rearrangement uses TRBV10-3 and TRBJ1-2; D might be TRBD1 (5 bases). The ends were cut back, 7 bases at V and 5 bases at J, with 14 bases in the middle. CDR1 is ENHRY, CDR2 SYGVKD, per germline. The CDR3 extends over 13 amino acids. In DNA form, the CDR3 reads TGTGCCATCAAATTCGGGCAGGGTTATGGCTACACCTTC. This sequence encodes CAIKFGQGYGYTF.

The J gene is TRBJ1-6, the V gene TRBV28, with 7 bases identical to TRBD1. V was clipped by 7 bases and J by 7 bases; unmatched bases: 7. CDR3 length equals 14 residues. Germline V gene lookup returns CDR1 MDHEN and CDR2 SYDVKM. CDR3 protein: CASTKTGWNSPLHF. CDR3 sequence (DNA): TGTGCCAGCACCAAGACAGGGTGGAATTCACCCCTCCACTTT.